The clone carrying this T cell receptor (beta chain) is a singleton in its sample. What it binds is unknown. Clones were read by immunoSEQ multiplex PCR, and TCRdb kept only the in-frame ones, dropping some. Of about 30,000 clones listed, about 90% were seen once; the top ten hold about 3.6%. The entry originates in a study of a mutant IDH1 vaccine in newly diagnosed glioma. Study information: Weeks 1, 3, 5, 7, 11, 15, 19 and 23 were when patients received their eight vaccinations. Vaccine dosing followed radiotherapy by 4-6 weeks, or accompanied temozolomide cycles. General study points: It was about 92% of patients that developed vaccine-induced immune responses.

As for time point: week 5, during vaccination. The study gave 300 ug of mutant IDH1 20-mer peptide per vaccine dose, with topical imiquimod. Every donor had a new WHO grade 3 or 4 astrocytoma that was IDH1-mutant, with loss of nuclear ATRX. The receptor comes from a middle-aged woman with glioma. Some clones in this sample may be carry-over from other donors' samples. This sample comprised peripheral blood mononuclear cells (PBMCs), obtained from a glioma patient whose treatment included an IDH1 peptide vaccine.

This chain's CDR3 is CASSSRLGRNTEAFF. The CDR3 nucleotides read TGTGCCAGCAGCTCAAGGTTGGGTAGGAACACTGAAGCTTTCTTT. The V gene is TRBV7-9, the J gene TRBJ1-1, with D hard to call. Germline V lookup: CDR1 SEHNR, CDR2 FQNEAQ (reference sequence). This CDR3 has 15 residues. V was shortened by 4 bases and J by 1 base, with 13 bases between the two germline ends.